Following are 18 T cell receptor beta chains from one sample sequenced in a study of OX40 agonist ivuxolimab in advanced cancers. Sequencing was performed with immunoSEQ multiplex PCR; in TCRdb, only in-frame clones are kept and a portion is missing. The sample yields some 30,000 clones, roughly 76% seen once. Sequenced material: CD4+ or CD8+ T cells sorted from blood, taken in a trial of the OX40 agonist ivuxolimab. These receptors were taken from an adult with an advanced solid tumor such as melanoma, head and neck, liver or kidney cancer.

The J gene is TRBJ2-3, the V gene TRBV27; D ambiguous. Germline values: CDR1 MNHEY, CDR2 SMNVEV (reference sequence). Trimming shortened V by 6 bases and J by 7 bases, and 11 bases separated the two germline ends. CDR3 length: 12 residues. CDR3 DNA sequence: TGTGCCAGCAGCCCTAAAGGCTATACGCAGTATTTT. Translated: CASSPKGYTQYF.

CDR3 nucleotides: TGTGCAAGTCGCTTTTGGACAGCTAAGACAGATACGCAGTATTTT. Protein product: CASRFWTAKTDTQYF. This chain uses TRBV12-2 with TRBJ2-3; the table calls TRBD1, which could not be checked here. TRBV12-2 corresponds to a pseudogene. This CDR3 has 15 amino acids.

This chain links TRBV19 with TRBJ1-1, with 8 bases lining up with TRBD1. This CDR3 has 14 amino acids. From germline, CDR1 is LNHDA and CDR2 SQIVND (reference sequence). Trimming at V came to 3 bases and at J to 4 bases, leaving 4 bases not matched to a gene. The CDR3 nucleotides read TGTGCCAGTAGTATTTATACAGGGGGCACTGAAGCTTTCTTT. Its translation is CASSIYTGGTEAFF.

This clone has only one observation. This chain uses TRBV28 with TRBJ1-2, with TRBD1 matching 8 bases. J was trimmed by 6 bases and V by 7 bases; bases with no gene match: 22. The CDR3 spans 18 residues. The germline CDR1 and CDR2 sequences are MDHEN and SYDVKM. The CDR3 loop is CASNRGGIRQGEENGYTF. CDR3 nucleotides: TGTGCCAGCAACAGGGGGGGCATACGACAAGGGGAGGAGAATGGCTACACCTTC.

The chain links TRBV7-2 to TRBJ2-1; 9 bases line up with TRBD1. J lost 7 bases, V lost 1 base, and 5 bases had no gene match. CDR1 and CDR2 (germline): SGHTA, FQGNSA. This CDR3 has 15 residues. The CDR3 loop reads CASSLGGTGSNEQFF. CDR3 bases: TGTGCCAGCAGCTTAGGGGGGACAGGGAGTAATGAGCAGTTCTTC.

The chain is built from TRBV7-8 and TRBJ2-4; a possible D gene is TRBD1 (6 bases). CDR1 is SGHVS and CDR2 is FQNEAQ in the germline V gene. V gave up 5 bases and J gave up 5 bases, with 10 bases separating them. The CDR3 consists of 13 residues. CDR3 nucleotides: TGTGCCAGCAGCACTAGACAGGAAAACATTCAGTACTTC. It yields the protein CASSTRQENIQYF. Together with reference TRBV7-8 and TRBJ2-4, the CDR3 gives the full variable domain: GAGVSQSPRYKVAKRGQDVALRCDPISGHVSLFWYQQALGQGPEFLTYFQNEAQLDKSGLPSDRFFAERPEGSVSTLKIQRTQQEDSAVYLCASSTRQENIQYFGAGTRLSVL.

The chain combines TRBV28 with TRBJ1-4; no clear D. Trimming pared 2 bases from V and 3 bases from J, leaving 7 bases between. CDR1 is MDHEN and CDR2 is SYDVKM in the germline V gene. The CDR3 runs 14 residues. The CDR3 protein is CASSLAGSNEKLFF. The CDR3 DNA is TGTGCCAGCAGTTTAGCAGGTTCTAATGAAAAACTGTTTTTT.

The gene calls are TRBV18 and TRBJ1-1; D is ambiguous. V was trimmed by 2 bases and J by 1 base, leaving 8 bases between them. Germline CDR1 is KGHSH and CDR2 is LQKENI. The length of the CDR3 is 14 residues. The CDR3 sequence: CASSPTWGNTEAFF. CDR3 bases: TGTGCCAGCTCACCAACGTGGGGGAACACTGAAGCTTTCTTT.

This chain connects TRBV7-9 to TRBJ1-3; D ambiguous. Looked up from germline, CDR1 is SEHNR and CDR2 is FQNEAQ (reference sequence). Trimming stripped 7 bases from V and 9 bases from J, with 10 bases between. This CDR3 comprises 11 residues. The chain's CDR3 is CASTPEATIYF. The CDR3 nucleotides are TGTGCCAGCACCCCCGAGGCCACCATATATTTT.

The chain has TRBV6-1 and TRBJ1-1; D ambiguous. Germline V gene sequence: CDR1 MNHNS, CDR2 SASEGT. The CDR3 extends over 12 amino acids. Trimming left V 5 bases short and J 5 bases short, with 9 bases between. The CDR3 reads CASSQRSTEAFF. In DNA form, the CDR3 reads TGTGCCAGCAGTCAACGATCAACTGAAGCTTTCTTT.

The chain has TRBV30 and TRBJ2-1, with 11 positions matching TRBD1. Per germline, CDR1 GTSNPN and CDR2 SVGIG (reference sequence). There are 15 residues in the CDR3. J was trimmed by 5 bases and V by 0 bases; bases with no gene match: 3. The CDR3 nucleotides are TGTGCCTGGAGTGTATGGGACAGGGGGAACAATGAGCAGTTCTTC. Protein: CAWSVWDRGNNEQFF.

This clone was seen once. J is TRBJ1-2 and V is TRBV2; 10 positions agree with TRBD1. Germline assignment: CDR1 SNHLY and CDR2 FYNNEI. V dropped 8 bases and J dropped 3; count of bases not matched to a gene: 9. The CDR3 has 15 residues. The CDR3 loop is CASGSSTGGDYGYTF. The CDR3 region has the DNA TGTGCCAGCGGAAGTTCGACAGGGGGCGACTATGGCTACACCTTC.

The chain couples TRBV6-6 to TRBJ1-6; perhaps TRBD1 as D (5 bases). Trimming removed 5 bases from V and 9 bases from J, with 14 bases in between. The CDR3 runs to 14 residues. CDR1 and CDR2 (germline): MNHNY, SVGAGI (reference sequence). CDR3 in amino acids: CASSLPGETSPLHF. The CDR3 DNA follows: TGTGCCAGCAGTCTACCGGGGGAGACTTCACCCCTCCACTTT.

Remarks on this clone: The conserved phenylalanine or tryptophan normally closing the CDR3 is absent here, so this likely arose from a read error. No DNA is shown, since the ends of the CDR3 on it are uncertain; the CDR3 is the one TCRdb lists. The V and J genes are TRBV28 and TRBJ1-1. The CDR3 sequence runs 10 residues, both termini included. CDR1 is MDHEN, CDR2 SYDVKM, per germline. The CDR3: CASSSGGRAG.

The V and J genes are TRBV7-3 and TRBJ2-3; no definite D call. V was clipped by 5 bases and J by 4 bases, with 16 bases between them. CDR1 and CDR2 from the germline V gene are SGHTA and FQGTGA. The CDR3 consists of 15 residues. Written as DNA, the CDR3 is TGTGCCAGCAGCCCTCACGGCGCTGCATCAGATACGCAGTATTTT. Its translation: CASSPHGAASDTQYF.

This rearrangement joins TRBV6-1 to TRBJ2-7; D gene uncertain. The CDR3 loop spans 14 amino acids. CDR1 is MNHNS, CDR2 SASEGT, per germline. Trimming shortened V by 2 bases and J by 12 bases, and 20 bases separated the two germline ends. The CDR3 DNA follows: TGTGCCAGCAGTGAACAAGGAACTCTTAGCCCCTGGTACTTC. This translates into CASSEQGTLSPWYF.

The chain joins TRBV9 to TRBJ2-5; possibly TRBD1 or TRBD2 for D (5 bases each). V dropped 5 bases and J dropped 1 base, with 15 bases sitting between them. Germline V lookup: CDR1 SGDLS, CDR2 YYNGEE. The CDR3 contains 15 residues. CDR3 protein: CASSPGDLFQETQYF. CDR3 nucleotides: TGTGCCAGCAGTCCTGGGGACCTCTTCCAAGAGACCCAGTACTTC.

This clone was picked up a small number of times. The rearrangement joins TRBV2 to TRBJ2-2; 8 positions match TRBD2. The CDR3 is 19 residues long. Germline V lookup: CDR1 SNHLY, CDR2 FYNNEI. The ends lost 3 bases at V and 0 bases at J; junction bases unmatched: 12. The CDR3 loop reads CASSDFRYSGEANTGELFF. The CDR3 region has the DNA TGTGCCAGCAGTGACTTCAGATATAGCGGGGAGGCGAACACCGGGGAGCTGTTTTTT.